This T cell receptor beta chain was retrieved from a study of T cell responses to AZD1222 COVID-19 vaccine. This CDR3 contains 16 residues. Per the germline V gene, CDR1 is LNHNV and CDR2 is YYDKDF (reference sequence). V was clipped by 3 bases and J by 2 bases, with 15 bases between them. Only in-frame clones appear in the TCRdb table, and some are missing; sequencing was by immunoSEQ multiplex PCR. The repertoire includes 100,000 or so clones, 87% of them detected once, and roughly a tenth sits in the top ten. Whole-study results and caveats: Clonal diversity may have been underestimated, and the donors were mostly white British, with more females than males.

The sample holds a few counts of this clone. The antigen remains undetermined. This sequence was found in an adult who received the AZD1222 COVID-19 vaccine. Source: peripheral blood, taken 28 days after the second AZD1222 dose. This rearrangement joins TRBV15 to TRBJ2-3; D remains unclear. CDR3 region: CATSRGEQVDTDTQYF. CDR3 DNA: TGTGCCACCAGCAGGGGCGAGCAGGTTGACACAGATACGCAGTATTTT. Drawing the rest from reference TRBV15 and TRBJ2-3, the complete variable domain is DAMVIQNPRYQVTQFGKPVTLSCSQTLNHNVMYWYQQKSSQAPKLLFHYYDKDFNNEADTPDNFQSRRPNTSFCFLDIRSPGLGDTAMYLCATSRGEQVDTDTQYFGPGTRLTVL.